The clone carrying this T cell receptor beta chain showed up just a few times. What it recognizes is unknown. Patients underwent thyroid surgery, and none had received any treatment before it. The junction had 7 bases not matched to a gene; V was cut back by 4 bases and J by 5 bases. CDR3 size: 14 residues. Germline V CDR1 and CDR2: SGHTA, FQGNSA. The entry originates in a study of metastatic and nonmetastatic thyroid tumors. In the study overall: Repertoires from blood and tumor or nodule tissue of malignant and benign thyroid patients were compared.

Authors' data handling: It was from CDR3 differences across clinicopathological groups that a distant-metastasis classifier for papillary thyroid cancer was built. TCRdb reanalyzed the PCR reads via MiXCR. TCRdb, rather than the study authors, made the V and J calls. This table has roughly 15,000 clones, about 31% appearing once. Findings of the study overall: The study reportedly found significantly higher TCR beta diversity in malignant thyroid tumors than benign nodules, in blood and tumor.

The chain links TRBV7-2 to TRBJ1-2, with TRBD1 matching over 7 bases. Sequencing input: tumor tissue. The sequence was collected from a female donor with papillary thyroid cancer or a benign thyroid nodule (not recorded which). Some clones in this sample may be carry-over from other donors' samples. Here the CDR3 reads CASSSGQTFYGYTF. The CDR3 nucleotides read TGTGCCAGCAGCTCGGGACAGACCTTTTATGGCTACACCTTC. The complete variable domain, with remaining parts taken from reference TRBV7-2 and TRBJ1-2, reads GAGVSQSPSNKVTEKGKDVELRCDPISGHTALYWYRQSLGQGLEFLIYFQGNSAPDKSGLPSDRFSAERTGGSVSTLTIQRTQQEDSAVYLCASSSGQTFYGYTFGSGTRLTVV.